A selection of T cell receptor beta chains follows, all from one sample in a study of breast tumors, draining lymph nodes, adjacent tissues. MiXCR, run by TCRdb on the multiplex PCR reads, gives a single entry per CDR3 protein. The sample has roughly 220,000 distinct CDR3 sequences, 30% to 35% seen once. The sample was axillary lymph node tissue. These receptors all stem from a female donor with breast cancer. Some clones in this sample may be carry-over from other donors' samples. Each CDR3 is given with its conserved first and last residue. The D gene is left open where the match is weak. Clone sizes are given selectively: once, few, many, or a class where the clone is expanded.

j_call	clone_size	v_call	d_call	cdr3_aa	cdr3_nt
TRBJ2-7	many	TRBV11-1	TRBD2	CASSTGLAGIEQYF	TGTGCCAGCAGCACCGGACTAGCGGGAATCGAGCAGTACTTC
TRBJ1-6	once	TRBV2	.	CASSGDGLRNSPLHF	TGTGCCAGCAGTGGAGACGGGTTAAGGAATTCACCCCTCCACTTT
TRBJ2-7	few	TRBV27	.	CASSQDFRVYEQYF	TGTGCCAGCAGTCAAGACTTCAGGGTCTACGAACAGTACTTC
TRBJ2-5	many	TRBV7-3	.	CASSSTGGEETQYF	TGTGCCAGCAGCTCTACAGGGGGGGAAGAGACCCAGTACTTC
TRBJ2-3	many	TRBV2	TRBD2	CASSYSGGADTQYF	TGTGCCAGCAGTTATAGCGGGGGGGCGGATACGCAGTATTTT
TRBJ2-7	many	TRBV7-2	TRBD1	CASSGTGRSEQYF	TGTGCCAGCAGCGGGACAGGGAGGTCCGAGCAGTACTTC
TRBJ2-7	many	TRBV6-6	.	CASSYSGPDDEQYF	TGTGCCAGCAGTTATTCGGGGCCCGACGACGAGCAGTACTTC
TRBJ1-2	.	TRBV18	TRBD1	CVSSPRDRVGYTF	TGTGTCAGCTCACCAAGGGACAGGGTTGGCTACACCTTC
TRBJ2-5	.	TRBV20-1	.	CSARDLSTQYF	TGCAGTGCTAGAGATCTTAGTACCCAGTACTTC
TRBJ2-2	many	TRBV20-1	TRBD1	CSARTGILPGELFF	TGCAGTGCTCGGACAGGGATTTTACCCGGGGAGCTGTTTTTT
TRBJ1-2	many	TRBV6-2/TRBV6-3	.	CASMEEGYGYTF	TGTGCCAGCATGGAGGAGGGCTATGGCTACACCTTC
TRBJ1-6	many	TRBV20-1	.	CSAEGGPDNSPLHF	TGCAGTGCCGAGGGAGGGCCTGATAATTCACCCCTCCACTTT
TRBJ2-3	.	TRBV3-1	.	CASSQTRRYWGDTQYF	TGTGCCAGCAGCCAAACTAGAAGGTACTGGGGAGATACGCAGTATTTT
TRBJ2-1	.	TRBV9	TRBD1	CASSFRDRGQGEQFF	TGTGCCAGCAGCTTCCGGGACAGGGGGCAAGGTGAGCAGTTCTTC
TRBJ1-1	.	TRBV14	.	CASSSRRQVNTEAFF	TGTGCCAGCAGCAGCCGTCGGCAAGTGAACACTGAAGCTTTCTTT
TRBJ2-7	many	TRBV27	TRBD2	CASSLGSSGSLYEQYF	TGTGCCAGCAGTTTAGGGTCTAGCGGGAGCCTCTACGAGCAGTACTTC
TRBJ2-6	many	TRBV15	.	CATRAPGANVLTF	TGTGCCACCAGAGCCCCCGGGGCCAACGTCCTGACTTTC
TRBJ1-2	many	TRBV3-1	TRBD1	CASRTRGGTGGYGYTF	TGTGCCAGCAGAACAAGAGGCGGGACAGGGGGCTATGGCTACACCTTC
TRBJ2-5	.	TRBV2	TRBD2	CASSERGARETQYF	TGTGCCAGCAGTGAGCGGGGGGCGCGAGAGACCCAGTACTTC
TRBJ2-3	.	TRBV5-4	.	CASSLMIAGRSTDTQYF	TGTGCCAGCAGCTTGATGATCGCGGGTCGAAGCACAGATACGCAGTATTTT
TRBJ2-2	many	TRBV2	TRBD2	CASSPGSRLAGLNTGELFF	TGTGCCAGCAGCCCTGGTTCAAGACTAGCGGGCCTGAACACCGGGGAGCTGTTTTTT
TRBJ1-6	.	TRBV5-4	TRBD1	CASSVDRAPTSPLHF	TGTGCCAGCAGCGTCGACAGGGCGCCGACGTCACCCCTCCACTTT
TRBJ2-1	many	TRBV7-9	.	CASSFTGSNEQFF	TGTGCCAGCAGCTTTACAGGGTCCAATGAGCAGTTCTTC
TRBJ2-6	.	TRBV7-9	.	CASSLEEGVPGANVLTF	TGTGCCAGCAGCTTAGAAGAAGGGGTACCTGGGGCCAACGTCCTGACTTTC
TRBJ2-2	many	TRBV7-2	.	CASSPGWYTGELFF	TGTGCCAGCAGCCCAGGGTGGTACACCGGGGAGCTGTTTTTT
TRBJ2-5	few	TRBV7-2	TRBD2	CASSLGLAGGPQEPQYF	TGTGCCAGCAGCTTAGGACTAGCGGGGGGGCCCCAAGAGCCCCAGTACTTC
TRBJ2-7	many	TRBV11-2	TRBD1	CASSLGQGARDEQYF	TGTGCCAGCAGCTTAGGGCAGGGGGCGCGAGACGAGCAGTACTTC
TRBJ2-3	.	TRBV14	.	CASSQDGSDTQYF	TGTGCCAGCAGCCAAGATGGGTCAGATACGCAGTATTTT
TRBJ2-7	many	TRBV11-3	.	CASSLGVSSSYEQYF	TGTGCCAGCAGCTTAGGAGTGAGTAGCTCCTACGAGCAGTACTTC
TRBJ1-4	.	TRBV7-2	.	CASSRGEGHNEKLFF	TGTGCCAGCAGCCGCGGTGAGGGCCATAATGAAAAACTGTTTTTT